The clone carrying this TCR beta chain was seen only a few times. As yet, its antigen is unknown. Vbeta (60) and Jbeta (13) primers were used in the PCR. Clones were sequenced by immunoSEQ multiplex PCR, and TCRdb holds only the in-frame ones, with some missing. Of 95,000 to 120,000 clones in the sample, 67% were seen once. This entry belongs to a study of cytomegalovirus exposure and HLA in healthy donors. Study-level findings and limits: In a later analysis, an Asian-associated ancestry cluster reportedly showed fewer N-insertions than the roughly 700-donor mean. Later on, analysis showed that most CMV-associated TCR beta chains appeared to be HLA-restricted. In a later analysis, 16,951 TCR beta sequences were associated with HLA alleles at 0.05 false discovery rate.

V was trimmed by 3 bases and J by 16 bases, leaving 15 bases between them. The germline CDR1 and CDR2 sequences are WNHNN and SYGVQD (reference sequence). The CDR3 runs to 12 residues. Sequenced material: PBMCs. The chain carries TRBV10-1 and TRBJ1-4; D is unclear. The receptor's source is a man between 18 and 29 years old in good health and CMV-seropositive. The CDR3 sequence is CASSDLTPHRFF. The CDR3 nucleotides are TGCGCCAGCAGTGATCTTACACCGCACCGGTTTTTT.